Listed here are 8 T cell receptor beta chains from one sample, sequenced in a study of cytomegalovirus exposure and HLA in healthy donors. TCRdb's copy holds only in-frame clones and misses some; the assay was immunoSEQ multiplex PCR. The data contain around 150,000 clones, approximately 87% of them singletons. Source material: PBMCs. The receptor source for this set is a woman in her 30s in good health and CMV-seronegative.

The gene calls are TRBV5-6 and TRBJ2-2; weak D call: TRBD1 (5 bases). Per the germline V gene, CDR1 is SGHDT and CDR2 is YYEEEE. This CDR3 spans 16 amino acids. Trimming cost V 0 bases and J 2 bases, with 11 bases left between them. The CDR3 loop is CASSLDRSVNTGELFF. The CDR3 DNA is TGTGCCAGCAGCTTGGACAGGTCGGTAAACACCGGGGAGCTGTTTTTT.

J is TRBJ2-5 and V is TRBV2; D ambiguous. With 7 bases removed from V and 4 bases from J, the gap between germline ends came to 16 bases. The CDR3 runs 14 residues. Germline CDR1 SNHLY, CDR2 FYNNEI. DNA of the CDR3: TGTGCCAGCACCTATCTAGTGAAGGGAGAGACCCAGTACTTC. Protein: CASTYLVKGETQYF.

Here the CDR3 reads CASWDRGTYEQYF. The DNA of the CDR3 is TGTGCCAGCTGGGACAGGGGTACCTACGAGCAGTACTTC. The chain recombines TRBV27 with TRBJ2-7; TRBD1 agrees at 10 bases. The CDR3 contains 13 residues. Germline lookup yields CDR1 MNHEY and CDR2 SMNVEV (reference sequence). Trimming took 8 bases from V and 2 from J; bases not matched to a gene: 3.

This clone has a single count. The chain links TRBV7-9 to TRBJ2-5; 11 bases agree with TRBD2. CDR3 length: 16 amino acids. Germline CDR1 is SEHNR and CDR2 is FQNEAQ (reference sequence). The V segment lost 0 bases and the J segment 4 bases; nucleotides outside the gene matches: 4. CDR3 protein: CASSLAQTSGTETQYF. The CDR3 DNA reads TGTGCCAGCAGCTTAGCGCAGACTAGCGGGACAGAGACCCAGTACTTC.

The chain employs TRBV13 and TRBJ2-7; weak D call: TRBD2 (5 bases). Trimming cost V 0 bases and J 5 bases, with 8 bases left between them. Per the germline V gene, CDR1 is PRHDT and CDR2 is FYEKMQ (reference sequence). CDR3 size: 13 residues. The CDR3 region has the DNA TGTGCCAGCAGCTTAGGGCCCGGGGACGAGCAGTACTTC. This gives the protein CASSLGPGDEQYF.

The rearrangement joins TRBV27 to TRBJ1-1; possibly TRBD1 for D (6 bases). Germline V gives CDR1 MNHEY, CDR2 SMNVEV (reference sequence). This CDR3 has 15 amino acids. Between the trimmed V and J ends, which lost 3 bases and 0 bases, there was a span of 11 bases. The CDR3 spells CASSFRQDLNTEAFF. The CDR3 bases are TGTGCCAGCAGTTTCCGACAGGACTTGAACACTGAAGCTTTCTTT.

J is TRBJ2-6 and V is TRBV15, with TRBD2 as a possible D gene (6 bases). V shed 3 bases and J shed 2 bases, with 11 bases lying between them. The CDR3 is made up of 16 amino acids. CDR1 LNHNV and CDR2 YYDKDF come from the germline V gene (reference sequence). CDR3 protein: CATSSAAGPGANVLTF. In DNA, the CDR3 is TGTGCCACCAGCAGTGCAGCGGGTCCTGGGGCCAACGTCCTGACTTTC.

The chain uses TRBV5-4 and TRBJ1-6, with TRBD1 matching over 8 bases. The CDR3 is 17 residues long. Germline V gene lookup returns CDR1 SGHNT and CDR2 YYREEE (reference sequence). Trimming cost V 0 bases and J 5 bases; bases outside gene matches: 7. CDR3 sequence (DNA): TGTGCCAGCAGCTTGGAACAGGGGGTAGCCGATAATTCACCCCTCCACTTT. This gives the protein CASSLEQGVADNSPLHF.